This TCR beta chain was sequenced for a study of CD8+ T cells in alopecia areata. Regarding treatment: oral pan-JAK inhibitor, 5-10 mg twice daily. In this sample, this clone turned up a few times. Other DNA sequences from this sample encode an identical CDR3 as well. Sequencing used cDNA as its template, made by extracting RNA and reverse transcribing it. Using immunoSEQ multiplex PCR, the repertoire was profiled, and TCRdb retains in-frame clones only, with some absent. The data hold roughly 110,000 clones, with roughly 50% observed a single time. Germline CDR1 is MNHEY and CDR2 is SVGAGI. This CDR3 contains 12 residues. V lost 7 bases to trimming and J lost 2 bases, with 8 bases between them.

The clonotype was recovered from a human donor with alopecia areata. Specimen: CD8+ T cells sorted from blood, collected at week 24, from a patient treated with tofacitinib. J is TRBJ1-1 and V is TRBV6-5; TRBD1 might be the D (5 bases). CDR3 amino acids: CASNQGNTEAFF. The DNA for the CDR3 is TGTGCCAGCAATCAGGGTAACACTGAAGCTTTCTTT.